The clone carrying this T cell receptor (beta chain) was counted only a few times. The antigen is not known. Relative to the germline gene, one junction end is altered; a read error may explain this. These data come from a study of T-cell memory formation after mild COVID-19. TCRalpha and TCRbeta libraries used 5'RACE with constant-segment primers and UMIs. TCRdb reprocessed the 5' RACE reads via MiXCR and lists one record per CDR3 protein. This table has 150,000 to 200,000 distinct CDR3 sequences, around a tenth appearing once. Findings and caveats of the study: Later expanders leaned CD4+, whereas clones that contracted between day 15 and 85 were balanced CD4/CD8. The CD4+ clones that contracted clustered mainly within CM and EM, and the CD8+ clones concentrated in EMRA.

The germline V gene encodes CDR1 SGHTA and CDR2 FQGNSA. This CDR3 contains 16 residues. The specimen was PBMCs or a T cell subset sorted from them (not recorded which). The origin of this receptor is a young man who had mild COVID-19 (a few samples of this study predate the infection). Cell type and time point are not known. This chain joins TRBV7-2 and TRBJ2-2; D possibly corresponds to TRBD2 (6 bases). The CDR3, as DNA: TGTGCCAGCAGCCGCCGTGCAGGAGGGAACGCCGGGGAGCTGTTTTTT. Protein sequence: CASSRRAGGNAGELFF.